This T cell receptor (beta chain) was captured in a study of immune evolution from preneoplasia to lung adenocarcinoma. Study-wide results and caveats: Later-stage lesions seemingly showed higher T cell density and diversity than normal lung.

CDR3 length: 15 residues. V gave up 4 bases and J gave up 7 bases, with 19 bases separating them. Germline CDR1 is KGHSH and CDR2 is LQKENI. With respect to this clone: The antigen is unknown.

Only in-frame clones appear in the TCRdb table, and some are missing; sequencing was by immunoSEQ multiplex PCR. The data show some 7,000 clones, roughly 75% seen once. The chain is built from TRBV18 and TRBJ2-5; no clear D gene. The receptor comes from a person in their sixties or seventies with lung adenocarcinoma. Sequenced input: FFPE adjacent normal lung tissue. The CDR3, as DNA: TGTGCCAGCTCACAAACCGGCTCCAATGAAGGGACCCAGTACTTC. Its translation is CASSQTGSNEGTQYF.